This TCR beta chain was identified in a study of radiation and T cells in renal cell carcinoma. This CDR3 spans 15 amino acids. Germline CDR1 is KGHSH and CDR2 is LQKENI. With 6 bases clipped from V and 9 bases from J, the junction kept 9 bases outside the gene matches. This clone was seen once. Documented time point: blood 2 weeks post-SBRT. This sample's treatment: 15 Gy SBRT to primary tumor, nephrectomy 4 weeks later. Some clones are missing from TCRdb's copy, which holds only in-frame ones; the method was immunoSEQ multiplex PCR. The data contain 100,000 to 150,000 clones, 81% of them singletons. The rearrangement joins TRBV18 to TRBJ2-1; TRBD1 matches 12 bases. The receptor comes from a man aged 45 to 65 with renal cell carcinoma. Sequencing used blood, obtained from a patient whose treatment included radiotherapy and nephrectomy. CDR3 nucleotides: TGTGCCAGCTCTCCCGGGACAGGGGGCCTTGGTGAGCAGTTCTTC. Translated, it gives CASSPGTGGLGEQFF.